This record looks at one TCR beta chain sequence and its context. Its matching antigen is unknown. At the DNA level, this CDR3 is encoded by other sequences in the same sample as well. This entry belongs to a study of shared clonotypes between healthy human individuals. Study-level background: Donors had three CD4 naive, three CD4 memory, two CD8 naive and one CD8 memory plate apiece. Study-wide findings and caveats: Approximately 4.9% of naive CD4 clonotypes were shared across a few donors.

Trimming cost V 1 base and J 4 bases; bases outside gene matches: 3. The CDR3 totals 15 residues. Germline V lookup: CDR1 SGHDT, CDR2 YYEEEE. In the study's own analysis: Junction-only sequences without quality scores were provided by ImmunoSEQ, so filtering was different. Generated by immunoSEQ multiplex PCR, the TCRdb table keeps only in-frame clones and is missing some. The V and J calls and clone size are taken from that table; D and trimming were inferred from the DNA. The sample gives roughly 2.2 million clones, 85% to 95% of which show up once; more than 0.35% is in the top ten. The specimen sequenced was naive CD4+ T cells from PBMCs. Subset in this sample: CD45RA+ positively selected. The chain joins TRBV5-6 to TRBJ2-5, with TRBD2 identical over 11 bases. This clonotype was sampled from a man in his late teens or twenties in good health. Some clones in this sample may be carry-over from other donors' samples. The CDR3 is CASSLLLAGGETQYF. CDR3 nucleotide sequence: TGTGCCAGCAGCTTGCTCCTAGCGGGAGGAGAGACCCAGTACTTC.